This T cell receptor beta chain was recovered during a study of blood T cell repertoires in COVID-19. The data were produced by immunoSEQ multiplex PCR, yet TCRdb's version contains in-frame clones alone and is incomplete. The table has 300,000 to 400,000 clones, about 90% seen once; the top ten hold approximately 2.5%. Seattle participants joined during active infection and were tracked over time. The CDR3 runs 16 residues. The V end was cut by 4 bases, the J end by 0 bases, with 11 bases between. Looked up from germline, CDR1 is SGHKS and CDR2 is YYEKEE (reference sequence). This chain joins TRBV5-5 and TRBJ2-6; perhaps TRBD1 as D (6 bases). The sample was peripheral blood. The receptor's source is a woman in her sixties or seventies with COVID-19, enrolled during active disease. The CDR3 spells CASSVGQTSGANVLTF. The CDR3 region has the DNA TGTGCCAGCAGCGTTGGACAGACCTCTGGGGCCAACGTCCTGACTTTC.